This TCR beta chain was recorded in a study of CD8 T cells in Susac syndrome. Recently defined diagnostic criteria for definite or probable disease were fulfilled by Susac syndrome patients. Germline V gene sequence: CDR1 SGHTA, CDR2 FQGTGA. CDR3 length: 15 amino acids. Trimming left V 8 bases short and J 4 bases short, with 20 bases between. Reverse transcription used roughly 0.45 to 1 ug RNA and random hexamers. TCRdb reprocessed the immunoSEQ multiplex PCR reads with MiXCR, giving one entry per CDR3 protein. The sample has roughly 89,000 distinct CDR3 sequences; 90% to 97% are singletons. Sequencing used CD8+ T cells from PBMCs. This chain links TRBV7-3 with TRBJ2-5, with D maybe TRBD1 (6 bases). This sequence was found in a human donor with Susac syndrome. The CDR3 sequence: CASGGPGAVGETQYF. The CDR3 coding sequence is TGTGCCAGCGGCGGTCCAGGGGCCGTTGGAGAGACCCAGTACTTC.